This is a list of T cell receptor beta chains from one sample in a study of neoadjuvant anti-PD-1 for oral cavity cancer. Using immunoSEQ multiplex PCR, the repertoire was profiled, and TCRdb retains in-frame clones only, with some absent. The sample has 65,000 to 95,000 clones, 84% seen once. This specimen consisted of PBMCs, obtained before nivolumab (anti-PD-1) treatment. These receptors came from a person aged 40 to 85 with oral cavity squamous cell carcinoma. Each CDR3 is given with its conserved first and last residue. D genes are given only for firm matches. Only some rows state a clone size, as once, few, many or a class for expanded clones.

clone_size	j_call	v_call	d_call	cdr3_aa	cdr3_nt
NA	TRBJ1-4	TRBV6-1	NA	CASSEAGLDEKLFF	TGTGCCAGCAGTGAGGCCGGGTTGGATGAAAAACTGTTTTTT
NA	TRBJ1-2	TRBV14	NA	CASSQGGAGLAGFNYGYTF	TGTGCCAGCAGCCAAGGAGGGGCCGGCCTAGCCGGTTTTAACTATGGCTACACCTTC
NA	TRBJ1-5	TRBV6-1	NA	CASSAEGMSNQPQHF	TGTGCCAGCAGTGCGGAGGGGATGAGCAATCAGCCCCAGCATTTT
NA	TRBJ2-7	TRBV2	NA	CASRVEAGEQYF	TGTGCCAGCAGAGTAGAGGCTGGCGAGCAGTACTTC
NA	TRBJ1-5	TRBV10-3	NA	CAISEAAGRSNQPQHF	TGTGCCATCAGTGAGGCAGCAGGAAGGAGCAATCAGCCCCAGCATTTT
NA	TRBJ2-7	TRBV7-8	NA	CASSLARLSYEQYF	TGTGCCAGCAGCTTAGCGCGGCTAAGCTACGAGCAGTACTTC
few	TRBJ2-1	TRBV6-1	TRBD1	CASSPGTAYNEQFF	TGTGCCAGCAGTCCCGGGACAGCTTACAATGAGCAGTTCTTC
NA	TRBJ2-1	TRBV6-6	TRBD1	CASSRQGASYNEQFF	TGTGCCAGCAGTCGACAGGGGGCCTCCTACAATGAGCAGTTCTTC
NA	TRBJ2-7	TRBV28	TRBD1	CASSSRQGGEQYF	TGTGCCAGCAGCTCGAGACAGGGGGGCGAGCAGTACTTC
NA	TRBJ1-5	TRBV5-8	TRBD1	CASSPAQGQGAYQPQHF	TGTGCCAGCAGCCCAGCCCAAGGACAGGGGGCTTATCAGCCCCAGCATTTT
NA	TRBJ1-2	TRBV28	NA	CASSLQGSYGYTF	TGTGCCAGCAGTTTACAGGGGAGCTATGGCTACACCTTC
NA	TRBJ2-7	TRBV30	NA	CAWSVQGYEQYF	TGTGCCTGGAGTGTACAGGGTTACGAGCAGTACTTC
NA	TRBJ2-7	TRBV6-1	NA	CASSSEIAALRYF	TGTGCCAGCAGCTCTGAGATAGCAGCTCTTAGGTACTTC
NA	TRBJ2-1	TRBV5-6	NA	CASSLRRLDDEQFF	TGTGCCAGCAGCTTGCGTAGACTAGACGATGAGCAGTTCTTC
NA	TRBJ1-3	TRBV9	TRBD1	CASSARDSWNTIYF	TGTGCCAGCAGCGCTCGGGACAGCTGGAACACCATATATTTT
NA	TRBJ2-3	TRBV6-5	TRBD2	CASSSRLALDTDTQYF	TGTGCCAGCAGTTCTCGACTAGCCCTCGACACAGATACGCAGTATTTT
once	TRBJ1-4	TRBV6-6	TRBD1	CASRPDRGATNEKLFF	TGTGCCAGCAGACCTGACAGGGGAGCAACTAATGAAAAACTGTTTTTT
NA	TRBJ2-1	TRBV6-4	TRBD2	CASSLTPGGRWDEQFF	TGTGCCAGCAGTCTGACCCCGGGCGGGAGGTGGGATGAGCAGTTCTTC
NA	TRBJ2-7	TRBV19	TRBD1	CASRGQGDYEQYF	TGTGCCAGCCGGGGACAGGGGGACTACGAGCAGTACTTC
once	TRBJ2-5	TRBV10-3	TRBD1	CAISRGQGQETQYF	TGTGCCATCAGTCGAGGACAGGGACAAGAGACCCAGTACTTC
once	TRBJ2-1	TRBV30	TRBD1	CAWSGQGAYNEQFF	TGTGCCTGGAGTGGACAGGGGGCGTACAATGAGCAGTTCTTC
NA	TRBJ2-2	TRBV7-9	TRBD2	CASSGLAGPTGELFF	TGTGCCAGCAGCGGACTAGCGGGACCCACCGGGGAGCTGTTTTTT
NA	TRBJ2-3	TRBV29-1	TRBD2	CSVSAGGDTDTQYF	TGCAGCGTTTCAGCGGGAGGGGACACAGATACGCAGTATTTT
NA	TRBJ2-6	TRBV5-1	NA	CASSLGSGANVLTF	TGCGCCAGCAGCTTGGGTTCTGGGGCCAACGTCCTGACTTTC
NA	TRBJ2-3	TRBV13	NA	CASSMTRGGTDTQYF	TGTGCCAGCAGCATGACGCGAGGGGGCACAGATACGCAGTATTTT
NA	TRBJ1-1	TRBV2	NA	CATRIDLNTEAFF	TGTGCCACCAGAATTGATTTGAACACTGAAGCTTTCTTT
NA	TRBJ1-4	TRBV29-1	NA	CSVQFNEKLFF	TGCAGCGTCCAGTTTAATGAAAAACTGTTTTTT
NA	TRBJ1-1	TRBV9	NA	CASSVAGYTEAFF	TGTGCCAGCAGCGTAGCAGGGTACACTGAAGCTTTCTTT